This TCR beta chain originates from a study of spatial heterogeneity in lung cancer. Study-level findings and limits: In tumors, expanded intratumoral alpha and beta TCR counts tracked mutation counts.

MiXCR, run by TCRdb on the 5' RACE reads, gives a single entry per CDR3 protein. The sample records 18,000 or so distinct CDR3 sequences, around 6.5% being singletons. Time point here: sample taken at primary tumor resection. Frozen PBMC, nontumor lung or tumor provided whole RNA, which was sequenced unsorted. The V end lost 9 bases, the J end lost 0 bases, and 9 bases lay between the germline ends. The germline V gene has CDR1 ENHRY and CDR2 SYGVKD. This CDR3 has 12 amino acids. The sample holds many counts of this clonotype. Its target is unknown. The specimen comprised lung tumor tissue, sampled at surgery. This clonotype was sampled from a female donor with early-stage non-small cell lung cancer. The chain employs TRBV10-3 and TRBJ2-7; D remains unclear. For the CDR3, the DNA is TGTGCCATATCAGCAGACTCCTACGAGCAGTACTTC. It yields the protein CAISADSYEQYF.